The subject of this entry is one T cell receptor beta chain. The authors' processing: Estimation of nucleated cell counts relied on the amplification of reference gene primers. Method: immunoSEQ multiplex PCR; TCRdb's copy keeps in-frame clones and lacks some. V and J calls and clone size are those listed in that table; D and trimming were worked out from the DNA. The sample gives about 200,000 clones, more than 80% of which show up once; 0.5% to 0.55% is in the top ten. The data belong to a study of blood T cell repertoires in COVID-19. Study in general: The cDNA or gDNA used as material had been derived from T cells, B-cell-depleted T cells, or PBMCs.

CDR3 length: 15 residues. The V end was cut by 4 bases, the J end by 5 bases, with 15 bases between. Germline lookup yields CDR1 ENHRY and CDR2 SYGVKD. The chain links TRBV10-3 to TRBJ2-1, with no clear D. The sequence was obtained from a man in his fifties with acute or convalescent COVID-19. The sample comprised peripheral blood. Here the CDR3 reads CAISVVQRLNNEQFF. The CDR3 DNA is TGTGCCATCAGTGTAGTCCAACGCTTAAACAATGAGCAGTTCTTC.